Shown below are 30 T cell receptor beta chains from a single sample sequenced in a study of blood T cell repertoires in COVID-19. The data were produced by immunoSEQ multiplex PCR, yet TCRdb's version contains in-frame clones alone and is incomplete. In the table there are 130,000 to 150,000 clones, about 90% of which are singletons. The sequenced sample consisted of peripheral blood. All receptors derive from a woman in her forties or fifties with acute or convalescent COVID-19.

The chain links TRBV15 to TRBJ2-1, with D tentatively TRBD2 (6 bases). This CDR3 spans 18 amino acids. V was pared by 0 bases and J by 6 bases, with 21 bases between. The germline V gene has CDR1 LNHNV and CDR2 YYDKDF (reference sequence). Here the CDR3 reads CATSRDPLVAGGANEQFF. CDR3 nucleotides: TGTGCCACCAGCAGAGATCCGCTGGTGGCTGGAGGGGCCAATGAGCAGTTCTTC.

This clone was detected only once. CDR3 nucleotides: TGTGCCATCAGTGAATTACGGGACTACTATTTCTTC. This codes for CAISELRDYYFF. This chain connects TRBV10-3 to TRBJ2-1; TRBD2 matches at 7 bases. The CDR3 runs to 12 residues. V was clipped by 3 bases and J by 16 bases; unmatched bases: 9. CDR1 and CDR2 from the germline V gene are ENHRY and SYGVKD.

The chain links TRBV28 to TRBJ2-7; weak D call: TRBD2 (5 bases). Germline V lookup: CDR1 MDHEN, CDR2 SYDVKM. This CDR3 has 13 amino acids. V gave up 7 bases and J gave up 0 bases, with 10 bases separating them. CDR3: CASKEGSSYEQYF. CDR3 sequence (DNA): TGTGCCAGCAAAGAAGGGAGCTCCTACGAGCAGTACTTC.

This chain links TRBV5-1 with TRBJ1-5, with D maybe TRBD1 (5 bases). The length of the CDR3 is 15 residues. The V gene's germline CDR1 is SGHRS and CDR2 YFSETQ. Trimming shortened V by 0 bases and J by 0 bases, and 7 bases separated the two germline ends. Here the CDR3 reads CASSLDTGSNQPQHF. CDR3 DNA sequence: TGCGCCAGCAGCTTGGATACAGGTAGCAATCAGCCCCAGCATTTT.

This chain links TRBV19 with TRBJ2-5; 7 nucleotides match TRBD1. CDR3 size: 12 residues. Germline CDR1 and CDR2: LNHDA and SQIVND (reference sequence). The V gene end was trimmed by 5 bases and the J gene end by 5 bases; junction bases not matched to a gene: 2. The CDR3 here is CASSADRETQYF. Written as DNA, the CDR3 is TGTGCCAGTAGTGCGGACAGGGAGACCCAGTACTTC.

V usage is TRBV5-5 and J usage is TRBJ2-5; tentative D call: TRBD2 (5 bases). This CDR3 has 13 residues. The V end lost 2 bases, the J end lost 6 bases, and 11 bases lay between the germline ends. Germline V gene lookup returns CDR1 SGHKS and CDR2 YYEKEE (reference sequence). The CDR3 spells CASSLLVLQTQYF. The CDR3, as DNA: TGTGCCAGCAGCTTACTAGTTCTTCAGACCCAGTACTTC. Full variable domain (rest looked up from reference TRBV5-5 and TRBJ2-5): DAGVTQSPTHLIKTRGQQVTLRCSPISGHKSVSWYQQVLGQGPQFIFQYYEKEERGRGNFPDRFSARQFPNYSSELNVNALLLGDSALYLCASSLLVLQTQYFGPGTRLLVL.

V gene TRBV3-1 (or the pseudogene TRBV3-2) combines with J gene TRBJ1-2; possible D gene TRBD1, 6 bases. There are 15 residues in the CDR3. Germline V gene lookup returns CDR1 LGHDT and CDR2 YNNKEL (reference sequence). V was clipped by 2 bases and J by 1 base, with 11 bases between them. CDR3 nucleotide sequence: TGTGCCAGCAGCCAAATCAGGGGCTATAACTATGGCTACACCTTC. This gives the protein CASSQIRGYNYGYTF.

The CDR3 is CASSLRGGTEENTEAFF. DNA of the CDR3: TGTGCCAGCAGCTTAAGGGGCGGGACGGAGGAGAACACTGAAGCTTTCTTT. V is TRBV7-3 and J is TRBJ1-1; D might be TRBD1 (5 bases). The CDR3 is 17 residues long. Germline CDR1 and CDR2: SGHTA and FQGTGA. Trimming removed 1 base at V and 1 base at J, with 16 bases between.

This chain joins TRBV7-2 and TRBJ2-5; TRBD2 might be the D (5 bases). From germline, CDR1 is SGHTA and CDR2 FQGNSA. This CDR3 has 13 residues. V was clipped by 5 bases and J by 4 bases, with 11 bases between them. The DNA for the CDR3 is TGTGCCAGCAGCGGCGGGCCATTAGAGACCCAGTACTTC. It translates to CASSGGPLETQYF.

The chain uses TRBV19 and TRBJ2-2, with TRBD2 identical over 8 bases. Germline CDR1 and CDR2: LNHDA and SQIVND (reference sequence). There are 19 residues in the CDR3. V shed 3 bases and J 3 bases; nucleotides not matched to a gene: 15. The chain's CDR3 is CASSMLGAGTRGDTGELFF. CDR3 coding DNA: TGTGCCAGTAGTATGTTGGGCGCGGGGACTAGGGGGGACACCGGGGAGCTGTTTTTT.

V usage is TRBV9 and J usage is TRBJ2-5, with D possibly matching TRBD1 (6 bases). V lost 3 bases, J lost 4 bases, and 16 bases lay in between. The CDR3 is 15 residues long. Germline V gene data show CDR1 as SGDLS and CDR2 as YYNGEE. CDR3 sequence: CASSAGDLVTETQYF. Written as DNA, the CDR3 is TGTGCCAGCAGCGCAGGGGACCTAGTGACAGAGACCCAGTACTTC.

This clone was detected only once. V and J are TRBV28 and TRBJ1-4; D is perhaps TRBD1 (5 bases). Germline values: CDR1 MDHEN, CDR2 SYDVKM. V was cut by 6 bases and J by 3 bases, with 8 bases left in between. There are 13 residues in the CDR3. CDR3 DNA sequence: TGTGCCAGCAGAGGACAACCTAATGAAAAACTGTTTTTT. This codes for CASRGQPNEKLFF.

This chain joins TRBV7-8 and TRBJ1-5; 9 nucleotides agree with TRBD1. V was clipped by 5 bases and J by 6 bases; unmatched bases: 8. The CDR3 is 15 amino acids. CDR1 and CDR2 (germline): SGHVS, FQNEAQ. The CDR3 loop is CASSPRDRAAQPQHF. CDR3 sequence (DNA): TGTGCCAGCAGCCCTCGGGACAGGGCAGCTCAGCCCCAGCATTTT.

The chain employs TRBV27 and TRBJ1-2; 10 bases align to TRBD1. CDR1 is MNHEY and CDR2 is SMNVEV in the germline V gene (reference sequence). The V segment lost 4 bases and the J segment 5 bases; nucleotides outside the gene matches: 4. CDR3 length equals 14 residues. This CDR3 is CASSSGQGWYGYTF. The CDR3 DNA reads as TGTGCCAGCAGTTCGGGACAGGGGTGGTATGGCTACACCTTC.

The rearrangement joins TRBV3-1 (or the pseudogene TRBV3-2) to TRBJ1-2, with TRBD1 as a possible D gene (5 bases). This CDR3 is built from 14 residues. Trimming took 1 base from V and 3 from J, leaving 9 bases between them. Germline V gene sequence: CDR1 LGHDT, CDR2 YNNKEL (reference sequence). CDR3 nucleotides: TGTGCCAGCAGCCAAGGGGGCAGGCACTATGGCTACACCTTC. Its protein is CASSQGGRHYGYTF.

The chain uses TRBV28 and TRBJ2-7; no reliable D call. The CDR3 contains 13 residues. The V and J ends lost 6 bases and 9 bases respectively, with 18 bases between them. CDR1 MDHEN and CDR2 SYDVKM come from the germline V gene. CDR3 sequence: CASSQTTRPGQYF. The CDR3 DNA is TGTGCCAGCAGCCAGACAACCAGACCCGGGCAGTACTTC.

This sequence joins TRBV5-4 and TRBJ2-7, with 10 positions matching TRBD1. This CDR3 comprises 14 residues. The germline V gene has CDR1 SGHNT and CDR2 YYREEE (reference sequence). V gave up 2 bases and J gave up 4 bases; unmatched junction bases: 3. The CDR3 sequence: CASSFDRGPYEQYF. The CDR3 DNA reads as TGTGCCAGCAGCTTTGACAGGGGGCCTTACGAGCAGTACTTC.

Here the CDR3 reads CASSLLLDWRDTQYF. The CDR3 DNA is TGTGCCAGTAGTTTGCTACTTGACTGGCGGGATACGCAGTATTTT. V is TRBV19 and J is TRBJ2-3, with D hard to call. CDR1 is LNHDA and CDR2 is SQIVND in the germline V gene (reference sequence). The CDR3 is made up of 15 amino acids. V was pared by 5 bases and J by 6 bases, with 18 bases between.

V and J are TRBV19 and TRBJ1-5; D possibly corresponds to TRBD1 (6 bases). Germline lookup yields CDR1 LNHDA and CDR2 SQIVND (reference sequence). Trimming cost V 6 bases and J 7 bases, with 13 bases left between them. The CDR3 spans 13 residues. CDR3 amino acids: CASSRQADQPQHF. The CDR3 DNA sequence: TGTGCCAGTAGCCGACAGGCGGACCAGCCCCAGCATTTT.

The chain recombines TRBV7-6 with TRBJ2-7; tentative D call: TRBD2 (6 bases). Deletions cut 1 base from V and 3 bases from J, with 13 bases between. This CDR3 is 15 amino acids long. The V gene's germline CDR1 is SGHVS and CDR2 FNYEAQ. For the CDR3, the DNA is TGTGCCAGCAGCTTAGGGAGGGGCAGCAACTACGAGCAGTACTTC. Encoded protein: CASSLGRGSNYEQYF. Supplemented by reference TRBV7-6 and TRBJ2-7, the full variable domain reads GAGVSQSPRYKVTKRGQDVALRCDPISGHVSLYWYRQALGQGPEFLTYFNYEAQQDKSGLPNDRFSAERPEGSISTLTIQRTEQRDSAMYRCASSLGRGSNYEQYFGPGTRLTVT.

This clone was seen a handful of times. The CDR3 protein is CASSPPGGLDSPLHF. The CDR3 DNA sequence: TGTGCCAGCAGCCCTCCAGGGGGCTTGGATTCACCCCTCCACTTT. V is TRBV3-1 (or the pseudogene TRBV3-2) and J is TRBJ1-6; 8 bases fit TRBD1. The CDR3 runs to 15 residues. The J segment lost 8 bases and the V segment lost 4 bases, leaving 7 bases of the junction unmatched. Germline loops: CDR1 LGHDT, CDR2 YNNKEL (reference sequence).

This sequence joins TRBV10-1 and TRBJ2-6, with a tentative D call TRBD1 (6 bases). The V gene lost 6 bases and the J gene lost 2 bases, with 17 bases spanning the gap. This CDR3 has 17 amino acids. Germline V gene sequence: CDR1 WNHNN, CDR2 SYGVQD (reference sequence). This CDR3 reads CASRPPQNRAGANVLTF. Here the CDR3 DNA reads TGCGCCAGCAGGCCCCCCCAAAACAGGGCTGGGGCCAACGTCCTGACTTTC.

This chain's CDR3 is CASSLKFFGGPGYTF. The CDR3, as DNA: TGTGCCAGCAGCTTAAAATTCTTCGGGGGGCCTGGCTACACCTTC. The V call is TRBV7-2, the J call TRBJ1-2; D may be TRBD1 (6 bases). The CDR3 extends over 15 amino acids. V lost 2 bases, J lost 7 bases, and 17 bases lay in between. Per germline, CDR1 SGHTA and CDR2 FQGNSA.

The chain joins TRBV12-3 or TRBV12-4 to TRBJ2-7; TRBD1 is a possible D gene (7 bases). Trimming stripped 6 bases from V and 7 bases from J, with 13 bases between. The CDR3 spans 12 residues. In DNA form, the CDR3 reads TGTGCCAGCAGCGACAGGGCGGGGGAGCAGTACTTC. Residues: CASSDRAGEQYF.

This clone was picked up a small number of times. J is TRBJ2-5 and V is TRBV11-2; D perhaps matches TRBD2 (6 bases). The CDR3 extends over 13 amino acids. Germline lookup yields CDR1 SGHAT and CDR2 FQNNGV. Trimming took 5 bases from V and 3 from J, leaving 10 bases between them. This CDR3 reads CASSLGLKETQYF. The CDR3 DNA follows: TGTGCCAGCAGCCTCGGACTAAAAGAGACCCAGTACTTC.

V gene TRBV7-3 combines with J gene TRBJ2-3; 8 nucleotides align to TRBD2. The CDR3 sequence is 15 residues long. Germline loops: CDR1 SGHTA, CDR2 FQGTGA. V was clipped by 3 bases and J by 4 bases; unmatched bases: 6. In DNA, the CDR3 is TGTGCCAGCAGCTTTACGGGAGGGCCCTCAGATACGCAGTATTTT. This encodes CASSFTGGPSDTQYF.

The chain has TRBV5-1 and TRBJ1-1, with D possibly TRBD1 on 6 matching bases. The CDR3 totals 15 residues. Germline V CDR1 and CDR2: SGHRS, YFSETQ. The ends were cut back, 4 bases at V and 7 bases at J, with 20 bases in the middle. CDR3 in DNA: TGCGCCAGCAGCGTAGGGGGAGGGGTCGGGTATGAAGCTTTCTTT. Its protein is CASSVGGGVGYEAFF.

This clone occurred once. The chain has TRBV5-6 and TRBJ1-1; 7 nucleotides line up with TRBD1. The CDR3 extends over 13 amino acids. CDR1 SGHDT and CDR2 YYEEEE come from the germline V gene. V gave up 5 bases and J gave up 4 bases; unmatched junction bases: 5. Written as DNA, the CDR3 is TGTGCCAGCAGGAGACAGGGAGGCACTGAAGCTTTCTTT. This encodes CASRRQGGTEAFF.

V usage is TRBV18 and J usage is TRBJ2-3; TRBD1 aligns across 10 bases. Trimming took 1 base from V and 1 from J; bases not matched to a gene: 2. The CDR3 sequence is 16 residues long. Germline CDR1 KGHSH, CDR2 LQKENI. CDR3 DNA: TGTGCCAGCTCACCACTCGGGACAGGGGGCACAGATACGCAGTATTTT. Its protein product is CASSPLGTGGTDTQYF.

This chain joins TRBV10-3 and TRBJ2-5; D is possibly TRBD1 (5 bases). The CDR3 consists of 18 residues. CDR1 ENHRY and CDR2 SYGVKD come from the germline V gene. V was pared by 6 bases and J by 1 base, with 24 bases between. CDR3 nucleotide sequence: TGTGCCATCAGCGACCCGAGACCCCGCGGCAGGGCCCAAGAGACCCAGTACTTC. This gives the protein CAISDPRPRGRAQETQYF.